Following are 4 T cell receptor beta chains from one sample sequenced in a study of early T cells in non-severe SARS-CoV-2 infection. TCRdb itself ran the 5' RACE reads through MiXCR, one entry per CDR3 protein. The sample consists of about 110,000 distinct CDR3 sequences, roughly 12% of them appearing once. Material: whole blood, obtained at baseline. The source is an adult who was a healthcare worker with PCR-confirmed SARS-CoV-2 infection or an uninfected control (not recorded which).

This chain connects TRBV5-1 to TRBJ2-2; D gene ambiguous. The CDR3 runs 15 residues. The V gene lost 0 bases and the J gene lost 6 bases, with 12 bases spanning the gap. Per the germline V gene, CDR1 is SGHRS and CDR2 is YFSETQ. The CDR3 sequence: CASSLAVTNAGELFF. DNA for the CDR3: TGCGCCAGCAGCTTGGCCGTGACCAACGCCGGGGAGCTGTTTTTT.

This clonotype was counted between two and nine times. The V gene is TRBV7-9, the J gene TRBJ2-1, with 15 bases fitting TRBD2. This CDR3 region has 18 residues. Germline V gene lookup returns CDR1 SEHNR and CDR2 FQNEAQ (reference sequence). The junction had 12 bases not matched to a gene; V was cut back by 4 bases and J by 8 bases. The CDR3 loop is CASSSHHGLAGGPYEQFF. CDR3 DNA: TGTGCCAGCAGCTCTCATCACGGACTAGCGGGAGGGCCATATGAGCAGTTCTTC.

The chain recombines TRBV7-3 with TRBJ2-2; D possibly corresponds to TRBD1 (6 bases). CDR3 length: 14 residues. The germline V gene has CDR1 SGHTA and CDR2 FQGTGA. The germline V and J ends were trimmed by 2 bases and 6 bases, with 10 bases remaining between them. The CDR3 nucleotides are TGTGCCAGCAGCTTAGCCACAGGGTCCGGGGAGCTGTTTTTT. This encodes CASSLATGSGELFF.

Many counts were recorded for this clonotype. V usage is TRBV24-1 and J usage is TRBJ2-1; D is ambiguous. V was trimmed by 1 base and J by 3 bases, leaving 12 bases between them. Germline-derived CDR1 and CDR2 are KGHDR and SFDVKD. The CDR3 consists of 16 residues. The CDR3 region is CATSDFGRRCYNEQFF. In DNA form, the CDR3 reads TGTGCCACCAGTGATTTCGGCAGGAGATGCTACAATGAGCAGTTCTTC.